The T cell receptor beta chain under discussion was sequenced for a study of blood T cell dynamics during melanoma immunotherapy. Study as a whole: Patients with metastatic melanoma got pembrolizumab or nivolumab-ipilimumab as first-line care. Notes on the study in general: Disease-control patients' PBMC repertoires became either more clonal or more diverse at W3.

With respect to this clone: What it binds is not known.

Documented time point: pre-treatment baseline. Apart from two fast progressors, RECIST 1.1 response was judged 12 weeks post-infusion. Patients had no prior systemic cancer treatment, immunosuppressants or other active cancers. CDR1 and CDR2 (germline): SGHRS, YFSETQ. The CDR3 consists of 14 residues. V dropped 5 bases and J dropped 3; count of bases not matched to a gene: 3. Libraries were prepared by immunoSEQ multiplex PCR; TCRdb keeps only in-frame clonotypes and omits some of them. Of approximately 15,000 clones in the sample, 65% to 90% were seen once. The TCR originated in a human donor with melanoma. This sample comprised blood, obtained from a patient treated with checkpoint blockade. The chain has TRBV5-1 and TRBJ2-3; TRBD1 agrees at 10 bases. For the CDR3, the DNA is TGCGCCAGCAGAAAGGACAGGGGGACAGATACGCAGTATTTT. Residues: CASRKDRGTDTQYF.